A selection of T cell receptor beta chains follows, all from one sample in a study of identifying expanded T cells in peripheral blood. Generated by immunoSEQ multiplex PCR, the TCRdb table keeps only in-frame clones and is missing some. The sample has tens of thousands of clones; approximately 84% are singletons. The sequenced sample consisted of blood. These receptor sequences come from a person aged 18-69 years in good health. The CDR3 runs from the conserved cysteine through the conserved F or W.

V gene: TRBV28
CDR3 protein: CASSAQASDGNTIYF

V gene: TRBV19
CDR3 protein: CASSLRTRNTEAFF

V gene: TRBV9
CDR3 protein: CASKRDGETQYF

V gene: TRBV27
CDR3 protein: CASSPTLPDRGDHEQYF

V gene: TRBV7-3
CDR3 protein: CASSPTGQNYNEQFF

V gene: TRBV27
CDR3 protein: CASSPGGGARYGYTF

V gene: TRBV6-5
CDR3 protein: CASSYLGQGLATEAFF

V gene: TRBV19
CDR3 protein: CASSMRQHPTINTEAFF

V gene: TRBV4-2
CDR3 protein: CASSQELAGTYEQYF

V gene: TRBV4-3
CDR3 protein: CASSQGQGQGDREQFF

V gene: TRBV28
CDR3 protein: CASSLSPLLKVGELFF

V gene: TRBV23-1
CDR3 protein: CASSREGDPLFGYTF

V gene: TRBV2
CDR3 protein: CASSLQGEGKDEQYF

V gene: TRBV7-8
CDR3 protein: CASSLALNNEQFF